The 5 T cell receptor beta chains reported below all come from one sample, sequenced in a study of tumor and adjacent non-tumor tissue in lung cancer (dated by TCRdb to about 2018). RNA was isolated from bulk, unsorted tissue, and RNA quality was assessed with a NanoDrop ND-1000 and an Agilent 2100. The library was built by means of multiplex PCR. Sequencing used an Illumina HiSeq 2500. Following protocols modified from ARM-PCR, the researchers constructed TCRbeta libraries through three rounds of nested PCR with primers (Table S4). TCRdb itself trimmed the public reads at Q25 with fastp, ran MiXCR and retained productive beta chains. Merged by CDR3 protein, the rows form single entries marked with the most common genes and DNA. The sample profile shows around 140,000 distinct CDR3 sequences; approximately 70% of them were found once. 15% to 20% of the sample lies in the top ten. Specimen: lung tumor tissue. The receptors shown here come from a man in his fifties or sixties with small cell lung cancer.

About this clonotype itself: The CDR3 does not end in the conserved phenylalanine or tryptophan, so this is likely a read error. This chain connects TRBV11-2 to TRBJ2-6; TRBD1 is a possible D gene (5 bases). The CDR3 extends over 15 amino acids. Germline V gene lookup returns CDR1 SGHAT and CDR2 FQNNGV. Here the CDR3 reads CASSLGPPGANILTS. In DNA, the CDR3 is TGTGCCAGCAGCTTAGGACCCCCTGGGGCCAACATCCTGACTTCC.

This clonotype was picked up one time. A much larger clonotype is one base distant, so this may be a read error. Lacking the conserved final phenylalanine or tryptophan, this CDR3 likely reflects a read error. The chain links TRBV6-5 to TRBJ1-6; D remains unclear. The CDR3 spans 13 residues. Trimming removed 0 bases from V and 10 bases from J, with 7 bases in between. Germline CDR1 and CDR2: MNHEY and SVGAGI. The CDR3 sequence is CASSYSINSPLHC. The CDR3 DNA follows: TGTGCCAGCAGTTACTCGATAAACTCACCCCTCCACTGT.

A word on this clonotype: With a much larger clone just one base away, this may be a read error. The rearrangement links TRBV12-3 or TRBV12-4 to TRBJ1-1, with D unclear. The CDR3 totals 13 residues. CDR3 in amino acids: CASSLQVGTEALF. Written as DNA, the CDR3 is TGTGCCAGCAGTTTGCAAGTGGGTACTGAAGCTCTCTTT.

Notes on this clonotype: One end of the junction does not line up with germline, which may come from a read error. The CDR3 is CAGSIAGRGEQFF. The CDR3 DNA is TGTGCCGGCAGTATAGCGGGGCGTGGTGAGCAGTTCTTC. The J gene is TRBJ2-1, the V gene TRBV6-6; 8 bases fit TRBD2. The CDR3 runs 13 residues. From germline, CDR1 is MNHNY and CDR2 SVGAGI (reference sequence).

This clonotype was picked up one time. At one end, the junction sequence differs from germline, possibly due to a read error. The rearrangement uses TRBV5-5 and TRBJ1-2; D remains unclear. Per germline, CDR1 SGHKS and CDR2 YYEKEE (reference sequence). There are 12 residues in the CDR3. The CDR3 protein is CASCHATYGHTF. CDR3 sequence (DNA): TGTGCCAGCTGCCACGCCACCTATGGCCACACCTTC.